This T cell receptor (beta chain) was recovered during a study of CD8+ T cells in alopecia areata. Study-level findings and limits: Lesional scalp displayed greater clonality than normal scalp, most notably in alopecia totalis/universalis.

In each case, RNA was isolated and then reverse transcribed into cDNA as the sequencing template. Here immunoSEQ multiplex PCR was the method, and the copy in TCRdb shows in-frame clones only, minus some. The sample lists fewer than 70,000 clones; roughly two fifths were seen once. Germline CDR1 reads SQVTM; CDR2 reads ANQGSEA. After removal of 2 bases from V and 1 base from J, the junction contained 5 bases not matched to a gene. The CDR3 covers 15 residues. Lesional scalp tissue (obtained by punch biopsy) and peripheral blood were collected from alopecia areata patients. T lymphocytes (CD4+ and CD8+) were sorted from PBMCs. This clone was seen just once. Its antigen is as yet unknown.

This receptor was taken from a human donor with alopecia areata. The rearrangement links TRBV29-1 to TRBJ1-2, with 9 nucleotides matching TRBD1. Sequenced input: NKG2D-low CD8+ T cells sorted from blood. The CDR3 DNA reads as TGCAGCGTTGAACCCGGGACAGGGATTAACTATGGCTACACCTTC. Translating it yields CSVEPGTGINYGYTF.